This is a list of T cell receptor beta chains from one sample in a study of Graves' ophthalmopathy and Graves' hyperthyroidism. TCRdb redid the calling of the multiplex PCR reads with MiXCR, one entry per CDR3 protein. The table includes about 590,000 distinct CDR3 sequences, 35% to 45% detected once. The source material was peripheral blood or thyroid tissue (not recorded which). Every receptor here comes from an adult man with Graves' hyperthyroidism. CDR3s include the opening cysteine and the closing phenylalanine or tryptophan. The D gene is left open where the match is weak. Not every row has a clone size; where given, it reads once, few, many or a size class.

>NA|NA|TRBJ2-7|TRBV9
TGTGCCAGCAGCGTAGGCGATAATTGGGACGAGCAGTACTTC
CASSVGDNWDEQYF
>NA|NA|TRBJ1-2|TRBV10-3
TGTGCCATCAGTGCTTCGGCCGGGAGAGGGAACTATGGCTACACCTTC
CAISASAGRGNYGYTF
>once|TRBD1|TRBJ1-1|TRBV12-3/TRBV12-4
TGTGCCAGCAGTTGGACAGGGACCAACACTGAAGCTTTCTTT
CASSWTGTNTEAFF
>NA|TRBD1|TRBJ2-2|TRBV7-3
TGCGCCAGCAGCCAAGATCAGAGACAGGGGGCGTTTAAGTACACCGGGGAGCTGTTTTTT
CASSQDQRQGAFKYTGELFF
>many|NA|TRBJ2-2|TRBV29-1
TGCAGCGTTGGGGGATATTTTGGAACCGGGGAGCTGTTTTTT
CSVGGYFGTGELFF
>NA|TRBD2|TRBJ2-5|TRBV15
TGTGCCACCAGCAGACCGACCCAACTAGCGGGGGGGCCCCAAGAGACCCAGTACTTC
CATSRPTQLAGGPQETQYF
>NA|NA|TRBJ1-2|TRBV29-1
TGCAGCGTCGAGCCGGAGAGGGGCTACACCTTC
CSVEPERGYTF
>many|NA|TRBJ2-6|TRBV10-3
TGTGCCATCAGTTTACTGAACTCTGGGGCCAACGTCCTGACTTTC
CAISLLNSGANVLTF
>NA|NA|TRBJ2-7|TRBV25-1
TGTGCCAGCAGCGTTATGACAGGCAGCGAGCAGTACTTC
CASSVMTGSEQYF
>NA|TRBD2|TRBJ2-5|TRBV7-2
TGTGCCAGCAGCTTAGAGTACGGAGGGACTAGCGACGTACAAGAGACCCAGTACTTC
CASSLEYGGTSDVQETQYF
>many|NA|TRBJ1-4|TRBV20-1
TGCAGTGCCCTGCGGTCCGATAGCGAAAAACTGTTTTTT
CSALRSDSEKLFF
>few|NA|TRBJ2-7|TRBV10-3
TGTGCCATCTCCCGACAGGACGGGTCCTACGAGCAGTACTTC
CAISRQDGSYEQYF
>many|NA|TRBJ2-7|TRBV28
TGTGCCAGCAGTTGGACCCTAGCTACCTACGAGCAGTACTTC
CASSWTLATYEQYF
>many|NA|TRBJ2-5|TRBV6-1
TGTGCCAGCAGAAGACTAGTAGGCCGAGAGACCCAGTACTTC
CASRRLVGRETQYF
>many|NA|TRBJ2-5|TRBV20-1
TGCAGTGCTAGACCCGGGAATCACGAAGAGACCCAGTACTTC
CSARPGNHEETQYF
>many|NA|TRBJ1-3|TRBV20-1
TGCAGTGCGGCCTCTGGAAACACCATATATTTT
CSAASGNTIYF
>many|NA|TRBJ1-1|TRBV19
TGTGCCAGTAGTATAGGATTTTTAATGAACACTGAAGCTTTCTTT
CASSIGFLMNTEAFF
>NA|TRBD2|TRBJ2-1|TRBV10-3
TGTGCCACCCGGGGGGGCAGCCAGGGGCAGTTCTTC
CATRGGSQGQFF
>NA|TRBD2|TRBJ2-5|TRBV20-1
TGCAGTGCTAGAGGGGCTAGCGGGAGCCTGTACCAAGAGACCCAGTACTTC
CSARGASGSLYQETQYF
>NA|TRBD1|TRBJ1-2|TRBV5-6
TGTGCCAGCAGCGGGGACAGGGGGAACTATGGCTACACCTTC
CASSGDRGNYGYTF